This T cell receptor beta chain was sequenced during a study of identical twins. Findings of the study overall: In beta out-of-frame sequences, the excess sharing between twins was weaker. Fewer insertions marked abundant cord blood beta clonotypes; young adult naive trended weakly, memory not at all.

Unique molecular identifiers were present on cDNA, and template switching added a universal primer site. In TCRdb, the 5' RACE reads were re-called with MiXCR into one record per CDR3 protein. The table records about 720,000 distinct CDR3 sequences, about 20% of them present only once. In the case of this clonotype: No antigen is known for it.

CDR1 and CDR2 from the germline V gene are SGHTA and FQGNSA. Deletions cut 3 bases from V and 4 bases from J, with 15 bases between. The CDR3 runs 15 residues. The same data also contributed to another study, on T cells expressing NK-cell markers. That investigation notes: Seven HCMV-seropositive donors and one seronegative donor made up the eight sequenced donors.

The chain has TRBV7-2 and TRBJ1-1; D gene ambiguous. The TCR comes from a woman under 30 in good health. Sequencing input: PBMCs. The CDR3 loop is CASSFGPTLGTEAFF. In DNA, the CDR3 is TGTGCCAGCAGCTTCGGACCTACTTTGGGCACTGAAGCTTTCTTT.